This TCR beta chain was identified during a study of regulatory T cells in long-lasting Graves disease. Whole-study results and caveats: Persistent Graves' cases showed lower TCR diversity than newly diagnosed cases.

Looked up from germline, CDR1 is SGHTA and CDR2 is FQGNSA. CDR3 length: 13 amino acids. Trimming took off 7 bases at V and 1 base at J, with 10 bases between the two ends. iRepertoire HTBI primers and Arm-PCR of CDR3 regions built TCR beta libraries. TCRdb reanalysed the multiplex PCR reads using MiXCR and keeps one entry per CDR3 protein. The table shows roughly 520,000 distinct CDR3 sequences, with around 13% occurring only once. This clonotype was counted at least ten times. Its specificity is not known. As for time point: newly diagnosed GD, antithyroid drugs for less than 3 months. The authors made the TCR library using RNA they extracted from PBMCs. These data were also filed under a second study, of T cells in Graves' hyperthyroidism and ophthalmopathy.

The sequencing here drew on peripheral blood mononuclear cells (PBMCs), taken at new diagnosis, from a patient treated with antithyroid drugs. The sequence was obtained from a woman in her twenties or thirties with Graves disease. The genes are TRBV7-2 and TRBJ1-2; D not resolved. The DNA for the CDR3 is TGTGCCAGCATCTCCCCGATTAACTATGGCTACACCTTC. Encoded protein: CASISPINYGYTF.